This entry lists 25 T cell receptor beta chains sequenced from one sample in a study of blood T cell repertoires in COVID-19. Measured with immunoSEQ multiplex PCR; TCRdb has only the in-frame clones, and not every one. The top ten clones hold roughly 20% of a sample with roughly 300,000 clones, roughly 90% of them seen once. Source material: PBMCs or T cells enriched from blood (not recorded which). The receptors derive from a woman under 40 who had recovered from COVID-19.

The DNA of the CDR3 is TGTGCCAGCAGTTTTGGGACAGGGACCTACGAGCAGTACTTC. Encoded protein: CASSFGTGTYEQYF. This chain connects TRBV27 to TRBJ2-7; the match to TRBD1 covers 9 bases. Per the germline V gene, CDR1 is MNHEY and CDR2 is SMNVEV (reference sequence). This CDR3 contains 14 residues. Trimming took 3 bases from V and 2 from J; bases not matched to a gene: 2.

The chain couples TRBV28 to TRBJ2-6, with D unclear. This CDR3 is 13 amino acids long. Germline CDR1 reads MDHEN; CDR2 reads SYDVKM. Trimming left V 8 bases short and J 0 bases short, with 5 bases between. In DNA, the CDR3 is TGTGCCAGCGAGGTCTCTGGGGCCAACGTCCTGACTTTC. Protein: CASEVSGANVLTF.

This sequence joins TRBV9 and TRBJ2-5; the D gene is possibly TRBD1 (5 bases). V lost 3 bases and J 2 bases, leaving 8 bases between the germline ends. From germline, CDR1 is SGDLS and CDR2 YYNGEE. This CDR3 has 13 residues. In DNA, the CDR3 is TGTGCCAGCAGCGGACAGAAACAAGAGACCCAGTACTTC. Encoded protein: CASSGQKQETQYF.

This chain uses TRBV7-2 with TRBJ2-1, with D maybe TRBD2 (6 bases). The germline CDR1 and CDR2 sequences are SGHTA and FQGNSA. The CDR3 is made up of 12 amino acids. V lost 5 bases and J 14 bases, leaving 16 bases between the germline ends. CDR3 loop: CASSRPGTGKFF. CDR3 nucleotides: TGTGCCAGCAGCCGCCCCGGGACTGGGAAGTTCTTC.

The J gene is TRBJ2-7, the V gene TRBV28, with a tentative D call TRBD1 (5 bases). V was trimmed by 5 bases and J by 3 bases, leaving 20 bases between them. The length of the CDR3 is 16 residues. CDR1 MDHEN and CDR2 SYDVKM come from the germline V gene. Here the CDR3 DNA reads TGTGCCAGCAGTACCCCTTGGACACGTAAAGACTACGAGCAGTACTTC. The encoded protein is CASSTPWTRKDYEQYF.

The chain links TRBV28 to TRBJ2-7, with 7 nucleotides matching TRBD2. Germline V lookup: CDR1 MDHEN, CDR2 SYDVKM. This CDR3 region has 15 residues. V lost 7 bases to trimming and J lost 1 base; unmatched junction nucleotides: 10. CDR3 nucleotide sequence: TGTGCCAGCACCCAGCCCGGCGGGAGATCCTACGAGCAGTACTTC. Amino acids: CASTQPGGRSYEQYF.

J is TRBJ2-3 and V is TRBV18; 9 nucleotides match TRBD2. There are 15 residues in the CDR3. V was clipped by 5 bases and J by 2 bases; unmatched bases: 5. CDR1 is KGHSH and CDR2 is LQKENI in the germline V gene. The CDR3 protein is CASSSGTSFTDTQYF. The CDR3 DNA is TGTGCCAGCTCATCGGGGACTAGCTTCACAGATACGCAGTATTTT.

This clone was seen a single time. The V gene is TRBV19, the J gene TRBJ2-2; possibly TRBD2 for D (6 bases). The CDR3 spans 19 residues. Looked up from germline, CDR1 is LNHDA and CDR2 is SQIVND (reference sequence). V lost 11 bases to trimming and J lost 1 base, with 29 bases between them. The CDR3 here is CAVRGVSPTHARNTGELFF. DNA for the CDR3: TGTGCCGTACGCGGGGTTTCTCCCACCCACGCGAGGAACACCGGGGAGCTGTTTTTT.

The chain uses TRBV7-9 and TRBJ1-6; 7 positions match TRBD1. CDR3 length equals 15 residues. After removal of 1 base from V and 9 bases from J, the junction contained 6 bases not matched to a gene. The V gene's germline CDR1 is SEHNR and CDR2 FQNEAQ (reference sequence). The CDR3 protein is CASSLGTGIGSPLHF. The CDR3 coding sequence is TGTGCCAGCAGCTTAGGGACAGGAATAGGTTCACCCCTCCACTTT.

The chain is built from TRBV7-3 and TRBJ2-7; the D gene is possibly TRBD2 (7 bases). CDR1 SGHTA and CDR2 FQGTGA come from the germline V gene. The germline V and J ends were trimmed by 5 bases and 2 bases, with 16 bases remaining between them. The CDR3 is 15 amino acids. In DNA, the CDR3 is TGTGCCAGCAGCCAAGGGGGGGGGACCCCCTACGAGCAGTACTTC. Translated, it gives CASSQGGGTPYEQYF.

The chain carries TRBV18 and TRBJ1-3, with 9 bases identical to TRBD1. Germline V gives CDR1 KGHSH, CDR2 LQKENI. After removal of 6 bases from V and 1 base from J, the junction contained 10 bases not matched to a gene. The CDR3 sequence is 17 residues long. The CDR3 sequence is CASSPLPGQGSGNTIYF. For the CDR3, the DNA is TGTGCCAGCTCTCCCCTCCCGGGACAGGGATCTGGAAACACCATATATTTT.

This clone was observed a single time. The chain uses TRBV9 and TRBJ1-1; TRBD1 might be the D (6 bases). The CDR3 runs to 15 residues. CDR1 and CDR2 (germline): SGDLS, YYNGEE. V gave up 4 bases and J gave up 2 bases, with 15 bases separating them. CDR3 region: CASSSPGVLNTEAFF. Written as DNA, the CDR3 is TGTGCCAGCAGCTCGCCAGGGGTCCTAAACACTGAAGCTTTCTTT.

The V and J genes are TRBV24-1 and TRBJ2-2; 7 nucleotides align to TRBD2. J lost 4 bases, V lost 6 bases, and 10 bases had no gene match. Germline CDR1 is KGHDR and CDR2 is SFDVKD. CDR3 length: 16 amino acids. CDR3 sequence (DNA): TGTGCCACCAGTAGGGACGGGACTACTTCCACCGGGGAGCTGTTTTTT. It yields the protein CATSRDGTTSTGELFF.

V gene TRBV12-5 combines with J gene TRBJ1-2; 9 bases line up with TRBD1. This CDR3 is built from 17 residues. Looked up from germline, CDR1 is LGHNT and CDR2 is FRNRAP. Trimming removed 4 bases from V and 4 bases from J; junction bases left unmatched: 13. CDR3 nucleotide sequence: TGTGCTAGTGGTTGGAGCCGGGACAGGGAGGACGGCTATGGCTACACCTTC. Protein product: CASGWSRDREDGYGYTF.

The chain uses TRBV7-9 and TRBJ1-3, with 7 bases matching TRBD1. The CDR3 runs 15 residues. CDR1 is SEHNR, CDR2 FQNEAQ, per germline (reference sequence). V was clipped by 1 base and J by 0 bases; unmatched bases: 0. The CDR3 nucleotides are TGTGCCAGCAGCTTAGGGGACAGCTCTGGAAACACCATATATTTT. As protein: CASSLGDSSGNTIYF.

The chain joins TRBV13 to TRBJ1-2; D is uncertain. CDR1 PRHDT and CDR2 FYEKMQ come from the germline V gene (reference sequence). This CDR3 spans 15 amino acids. With 1 base removed from V and 0 bases from J, the gap between germline ends came to 9 bases. The CDR3 bases are TGTGCCAGCAGCTTAGTTCGGGATTCTAACTATGGCTACACCTTC. Its translation is CASSLVRDSNYGYTF.

The chain employs TRBV5-5 and TRBJ2-5, with 7 bases fitting TRBD2. Germline trimming cut 3 bases from V and 4 bases from J; bases unmatched to any gene: 9. Germline CDR1 reads SGHKS; CDR2 reads YYEKEE (reference sequence). The CDR3 is 15 amino acids. In DNA, the CDR3 is TGTGCCAGCAGCTCCAGCCCGACGGGAGGAGAGACCCAGTACTTC. Its protein product is CASSSSPTGGETQYF.

This chain uses TRBV4-2 with TRBJ1-4, with 8 bases fitting TRBD1. Germline-derived CDR1 and CDR2 are LGHNA and YNFKEQ. The CDR3 consists of 15 residues. V lost 0 bases and J lost 7; bases outside the gene matches: 4. The CDR3 DNA follows: TGTGCCAGCAGCCAAGATCGAACAGGGGGTGAAAAACTGTTTTTT. It encodes CASSQDRTGGEKLFF.

The V gene is TRBV9, the J gene TRBJ2-7; no definite D call. Germline V gene sequence: CDR1 SGDLS, CDR2 YYNGEE. The CDR3 totals 13 residues. Trimming left V 3 bases short and J 4 bases short, with 11 bases between. The CDR3 loop reads CASSAGDHYEQYF. The CDR3, as DNA: TGTGCCAGCAGCGCCGGAGATCATTACGAGCAGTACTTC.

The genes are TRBV19 and TRBJ1-5; weak D call: TRBD1 (6 bases). V lost 5 bases and J 9 bases, leaving 20 bases between the germline ends. CDR1 LNHDA and CDR2 SQIVND come from the germline V gene (reference sequence). This CDR3 comprises 15 residues. The CDR3, as DNA: TGTGCCAGTAGTGTGGGGGCTACCATTCCCGGGCCCCAGCATTTT. Translation gives CASSVGATIPGPQHF.

This chain uses TRBV28 with TRBJ2-5; 9 nucleotides agree with TRBD1. V lost 6 bases and J lost 5; bases outside the gene matches: 10. Germline V gene data show CDR1 as MDHEN and CDR2 as SYDVKM. CDR3 size: 15 residues. The CDR3 reads CASSPRTGARETQYF. CDR3 DNA: TGTGCCAGCAGCCCGCGGACAGGGGCGAGGGAGACCCAGTACTTC. The full variable domain, in which reference TRBV28 and TRBJ2-5 provide the parts outside the CDR3, is DVKVTQSSRYLVKRTGEKVFLECVQDMDHENMFWYRQDPGLGLRLIYFSYDVKMKEKGDIPEGYSVSREKKERFSLILESASTNQTSMYLCASSPRTGARETQYFGPGTRLLVL.

The chain combines TRBV5-4 with TRBJ1-2; 8 bases line up with TRBD1. This CDR3 has 14 amino acids. The V and J ends lost 4 bases and 5 bases, in that order; junction bases with no gene match: 7. Looked up from germline, CDR1 is SGHNT and CDR2 is YYREEE (reference sequence). The CDR3: CASSKGQGFYGYTF. CDR3 DNA: TGTGCCAGCAGCAAAGGACAGGGTTTTTATGGCTACACCTTC.

V and J are TRBV18 and TRBJ2-7; 9 bases agree with TRBD1. Germline assignment: CDR1 KGHSH and CDR2 LQKENI. Trimming cost V 2 bases and J 3 bases; bases outside gene matches: 5. This CDR3 contains 15 residues. CDR3 coding DNA: TGTGCCAGCTCACCAGCGACAGGGGGGTTCTACGAGCAGTACTTC. Its translation is CASSPATGGFYEQYF.

The chain employs TRBV28 and TRBJ2-3; TRBD1 might be the D (7 bases). Trimming removed 7 bases from V and 1 base from J, with 18 bases in between. This CDR3 comprises 16 residues. The germline gives CDR1 MDHEN, CDR2 SYDVKM. The CDR3 DNA reads as TGTGCCAGCAAAACCGGACAGGTAGCGGGCACAGATACGCAGTATTTT. This encodes CASKTGQVAGTDTQYF.

This rearrangement joins TRBV2 to TRBJ1-1; unclear D gene. Trimming stripped 6 bases from V and 5 bases from J, with 10 bases between. CDR3 size: 12 residues. CDR1 and CDR2 from the germline V gene are SNHLY and FYNNEI. In DNA, the CDR3 is TGTGCCAGCAGCCGCGGAGGGACTGAAGCTTTCTTT. Its translation is CASSRGGTEAFF.